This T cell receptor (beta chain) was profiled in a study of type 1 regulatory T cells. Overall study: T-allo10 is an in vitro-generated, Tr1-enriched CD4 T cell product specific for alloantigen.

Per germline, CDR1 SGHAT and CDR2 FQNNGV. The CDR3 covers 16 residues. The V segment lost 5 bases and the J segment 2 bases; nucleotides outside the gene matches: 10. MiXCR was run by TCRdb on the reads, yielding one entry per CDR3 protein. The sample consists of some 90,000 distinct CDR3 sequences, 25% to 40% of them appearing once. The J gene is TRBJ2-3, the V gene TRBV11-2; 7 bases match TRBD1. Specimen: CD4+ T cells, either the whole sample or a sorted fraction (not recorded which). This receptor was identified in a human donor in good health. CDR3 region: CASSRRPGQITDTQYF. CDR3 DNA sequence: TGTGCCAGCAGCCGACGACCGGGACAGATCACAGATACGCAGTATTTT.